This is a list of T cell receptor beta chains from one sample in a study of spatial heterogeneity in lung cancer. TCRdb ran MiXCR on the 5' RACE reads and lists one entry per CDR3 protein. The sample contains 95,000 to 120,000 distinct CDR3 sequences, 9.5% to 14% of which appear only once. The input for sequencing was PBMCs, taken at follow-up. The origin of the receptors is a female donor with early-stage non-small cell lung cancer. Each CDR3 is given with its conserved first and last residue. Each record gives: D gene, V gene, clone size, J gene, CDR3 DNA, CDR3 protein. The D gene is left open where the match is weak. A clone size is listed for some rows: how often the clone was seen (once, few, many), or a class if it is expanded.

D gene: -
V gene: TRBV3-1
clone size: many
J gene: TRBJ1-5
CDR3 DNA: TGTGCCAGCAGCCAACGGGGGAGCAATCAGCCCCAGCATTTT
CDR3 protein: CASSQRGSNQPQHF

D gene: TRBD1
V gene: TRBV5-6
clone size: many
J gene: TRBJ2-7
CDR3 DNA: TGTGCCAGCAGCCCTGGACAGGGGGCATACGAGCAGTACTTC
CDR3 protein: CASSPGQGAYEQYF

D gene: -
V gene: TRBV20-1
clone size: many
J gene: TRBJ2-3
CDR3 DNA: TGCAGTGGGGGCGCGGGAGATACGCAGTATTTT
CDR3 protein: CSGGAGDTQYF

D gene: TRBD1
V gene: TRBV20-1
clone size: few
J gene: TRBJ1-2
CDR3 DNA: TGCAGTGCTCGTTCACCGGGACAGAGAAAGGTTAACTATGGCTACACCTTC
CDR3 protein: CSARSPGQRKVNYGYTF

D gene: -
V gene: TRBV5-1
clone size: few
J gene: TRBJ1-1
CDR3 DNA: TGCGCCAGCAGCTTGGGGGTCTCAAGCACTGAAGCTTTCTTT
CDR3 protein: CASSLGVSSTEAFF

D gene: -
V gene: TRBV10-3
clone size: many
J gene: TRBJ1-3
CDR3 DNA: TGTGCCATCAGTGGGGCCGTCTCTGGAAACACCATATATTTT
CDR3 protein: CAISGAVSGNTIYF

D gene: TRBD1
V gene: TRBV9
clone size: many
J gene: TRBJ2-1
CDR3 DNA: TGTGCCAGCAGCGTCCGGGGACAGATTTACAATGAGCAGTTCTTC
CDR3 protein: CASSVRGQIYNEQFF

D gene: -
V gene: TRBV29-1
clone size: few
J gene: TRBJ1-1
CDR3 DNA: TGCAGCGTTGAAGGCCGAGTGGGCACTGAAGCTTTCTTT
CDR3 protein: CSVEGRVGTEAFF

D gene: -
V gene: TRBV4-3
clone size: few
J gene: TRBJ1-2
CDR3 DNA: TGCGCCAGCAGCCAAGGGGCGACTCACTACACCTTC
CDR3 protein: CASSQGATHYTF

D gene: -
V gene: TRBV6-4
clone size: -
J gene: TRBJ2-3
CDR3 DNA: TGTGCCAGCAGTGACTCCGGGGGGCCTTCCCCAGATACGCAGTATTTT
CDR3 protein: CASSDSGGPSPDTQYF

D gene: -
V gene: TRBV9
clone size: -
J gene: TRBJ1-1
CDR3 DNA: TGTGCCAGCAGCGTAGACAGCAACACTGAAGCTTTCTTT
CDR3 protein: CASSVDSNTEAFF

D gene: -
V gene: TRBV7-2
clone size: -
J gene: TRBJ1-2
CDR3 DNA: TGTGCCAGCAGCTTGACAGGAGCTAACTATGGCTACACCTTC
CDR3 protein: CASSLTGANYGYTF

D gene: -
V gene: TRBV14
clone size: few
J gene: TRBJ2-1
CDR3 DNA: TGTGCCAGCAGCCAGCTTGGTGTCAACTATGAGCAGTTCTTC
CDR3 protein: CASSQLGVNYEQFF

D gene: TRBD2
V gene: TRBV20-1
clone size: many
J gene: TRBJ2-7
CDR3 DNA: TGCAGTGCTAGAGATCTACTAGCGGGGGAATACGAGCAGTACTTC
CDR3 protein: CSARDLLAGEYEQYF

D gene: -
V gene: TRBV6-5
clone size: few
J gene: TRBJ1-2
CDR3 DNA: TGTGCCAGCAGTCACCGAAACGGGATTAACTATGGCTACACCTTC
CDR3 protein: CASSHRNGINYGYTF

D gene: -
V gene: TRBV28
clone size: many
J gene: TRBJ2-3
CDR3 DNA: TGTGCCAGCAGTTTCAGCCACGAGAGGGCGGATTCGGATACGCAGTATTTT
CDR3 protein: CASSFSHERADSDTQYF

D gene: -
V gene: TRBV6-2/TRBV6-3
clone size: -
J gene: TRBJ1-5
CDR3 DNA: TGTGCCAGCAGCTCCGTAGGGCAGGGGTTAGCTCAGCCCCAGCATTTT
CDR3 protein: CASSSVGQGLAQPQHF

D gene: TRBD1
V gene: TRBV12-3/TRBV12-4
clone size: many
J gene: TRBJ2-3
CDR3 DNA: TGTGCCAGCAGTAAGACAGGGGGCTCGGATACGCAGTATTTT
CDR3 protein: CASSKTGGSDTQYF

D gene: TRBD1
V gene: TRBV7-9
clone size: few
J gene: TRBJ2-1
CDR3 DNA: TGTGCCAGCAGCGGCAGGGGGCCGATTTACAATGAGCAGTTCTTC
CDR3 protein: CASSGRGPIYNEQFF

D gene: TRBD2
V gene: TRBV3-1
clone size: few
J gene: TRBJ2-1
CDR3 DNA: TGTGCCAGCAGCCAAGTTCTAAGCGGGACTTACAATGAGCAGTTCTTC
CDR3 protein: CASSQVLSGTYNEQFF

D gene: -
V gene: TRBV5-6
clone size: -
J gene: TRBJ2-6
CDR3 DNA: TGTGCCAGCAGCTTGTCATACAGACTCTCTGGGGCCAACGTCCTGACTTTC
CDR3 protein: CASSLSYRLSGANVLTF

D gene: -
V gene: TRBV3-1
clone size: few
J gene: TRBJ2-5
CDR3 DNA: TGTGCCAGCAGCCTAGCGCCAAAGTTGGAGACCCAGTACTTC
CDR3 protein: CASSLAPKLETQYF

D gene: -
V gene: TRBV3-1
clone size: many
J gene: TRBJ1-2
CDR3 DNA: TGTGCCAGCAGCCAAGGTTGGGGCGCATATAACTATGGCTACACCTTC
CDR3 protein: CASSQGWGAYNYGYTF

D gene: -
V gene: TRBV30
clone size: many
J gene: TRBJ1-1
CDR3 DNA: TGTGCCTGGAACTTCCTGACAGGGAACACTGAAGCTTTCTTT
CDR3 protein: CAWNFLTGNTEAFF

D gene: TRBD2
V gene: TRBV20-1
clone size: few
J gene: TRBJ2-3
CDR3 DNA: TGCAGTGCTATTAAGGCGGGGGTTTTGGATACGCAGTATTTT
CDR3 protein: CSAIKAGVLDTQYF

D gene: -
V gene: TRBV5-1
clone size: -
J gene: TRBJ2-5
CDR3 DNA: TGCGCCAGCAGCTTGTTAGGGGCCCAAGAGACCCAGTACTTC
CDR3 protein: CASSLLGAQETQYF

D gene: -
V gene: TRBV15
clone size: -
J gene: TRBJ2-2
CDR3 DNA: TGTGCCACCAGCCAATTACTCACGAACACCGGGGAGCTGTTTTTT
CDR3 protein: CATSQLLTNTGELFF

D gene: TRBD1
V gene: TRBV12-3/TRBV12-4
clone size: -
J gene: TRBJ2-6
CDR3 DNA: TGTGCCAGCAGTTTGACAGGGGGCTACTCTGGGGCCAACGTCCTGACTTTC
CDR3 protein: CASSLTGGYSGANVLTF

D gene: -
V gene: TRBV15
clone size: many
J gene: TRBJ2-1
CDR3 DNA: TGTGCCACCAGCAGAGCGAATGAGCAGTTCTTC
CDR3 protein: CATSRANEQFF

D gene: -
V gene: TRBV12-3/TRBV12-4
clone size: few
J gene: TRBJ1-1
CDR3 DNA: TGTGCCAGCAGTTTCGGGTCCCAGGGGGCTTTCTTT
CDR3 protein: CASSFGSQGAFF

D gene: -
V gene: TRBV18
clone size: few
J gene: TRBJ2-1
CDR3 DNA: TGTGCCAGCTCACCACTGCCGGGAGCCAACAATGAGCAGTTCTTC
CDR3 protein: CASSPLPGANNEQFF

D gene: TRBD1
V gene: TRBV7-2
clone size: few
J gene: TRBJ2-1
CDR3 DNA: TGTGCCAGCAGCTTAGTCGGGACAGGGCCCTACAATGAGCAGTTCTTC
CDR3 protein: CASSLVGTGPYNEQFF

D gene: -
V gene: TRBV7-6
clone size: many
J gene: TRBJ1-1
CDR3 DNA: TGTGCCAGCAGTTCTTGGGGGATCAATGAAGCTTTCTTT
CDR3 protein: CASSSWGINEAFF

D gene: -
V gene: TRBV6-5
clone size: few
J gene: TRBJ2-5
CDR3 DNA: TGTGCCAGCGGGGGGCCCTTCCAAGAGACCCAGTACTTC
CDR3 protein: CASGGPFQETQYF

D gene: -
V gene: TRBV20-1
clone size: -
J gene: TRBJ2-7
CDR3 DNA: TGCAGTGCCGAGGGGGGGATTCCCTACGAGCAGTACTTC
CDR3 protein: CSAEGGIPYEQYF

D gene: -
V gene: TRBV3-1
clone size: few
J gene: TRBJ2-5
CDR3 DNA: TGTGCCAGCACCATAGGGGGGGCGAGGAAAGAGACCCAGTACTTC
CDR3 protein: CASTIGGARKETQYF

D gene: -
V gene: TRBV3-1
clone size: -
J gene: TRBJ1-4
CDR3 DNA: TGTGCCAGCAGCCAAGGGGACGGCTGGGGAAAACTGTTTTTT
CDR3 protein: CASSQGDGWGKLFF

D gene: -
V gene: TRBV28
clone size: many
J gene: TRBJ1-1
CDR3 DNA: TGTGCCAGCATGAGATACACTGAAGCTTTCTTT
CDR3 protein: CASMRYTEAFF

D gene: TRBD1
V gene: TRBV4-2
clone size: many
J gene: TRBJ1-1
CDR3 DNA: TGTGCCAGCAGCCAAGGGCCACGAGACAGGGGGCGTCGTTGGAACACTGAAGCTTTCTTT
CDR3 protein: CASSQGPRDRGRRWNTEAFF

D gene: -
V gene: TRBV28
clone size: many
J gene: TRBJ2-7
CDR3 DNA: TGTGCCAGCAGCCTGAGGACAGTACCTCGGCGGCAGTACTTC
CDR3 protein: CASSLRTVPRRQYF

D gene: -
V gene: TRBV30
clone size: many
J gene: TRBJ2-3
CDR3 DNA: TGTGCCTGGAGGCCCCGCGGTGGTACAGATACGCAGTATTTT
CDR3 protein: CAWRPRGGTDTQYF

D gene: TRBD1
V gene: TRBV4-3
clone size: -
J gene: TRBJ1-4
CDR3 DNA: TGCGCCAGCAGCCAAGCAGTCGGGACAGGGGCTGAAAAACTGTTTTTT
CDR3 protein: CASSQAVGTGAEKLFF

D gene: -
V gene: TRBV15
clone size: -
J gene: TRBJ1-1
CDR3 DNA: TGTGCCACCAGCAGAGACTATTCGGGCACTGAAGCTTTCTTT
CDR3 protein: CATSRDYSGTEAFF

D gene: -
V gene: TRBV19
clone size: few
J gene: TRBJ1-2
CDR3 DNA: TGTGCCAGTAGTACGGGGCCCAATGGCTACACCTTC
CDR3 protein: CASSTGPNGYTF

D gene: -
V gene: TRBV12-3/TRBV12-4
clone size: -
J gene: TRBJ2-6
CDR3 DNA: TGTGCCAGCAGTTTAGGATCCTCTGGGGCCAACGTCCTGACTTTC
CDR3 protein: CASSLGSSGANVLTF

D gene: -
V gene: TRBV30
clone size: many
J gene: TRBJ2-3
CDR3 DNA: TGTGCCTGGAGTGCCCGAGATACGCAGTATTTT
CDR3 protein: CAWSARDTQYF

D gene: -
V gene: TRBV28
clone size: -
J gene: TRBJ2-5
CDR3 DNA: TGTGCCAGCAGTTCTACCCCCAGGATGAAAGAGACCCAGTACTTC
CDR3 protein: CASSSTPRMKETQYF

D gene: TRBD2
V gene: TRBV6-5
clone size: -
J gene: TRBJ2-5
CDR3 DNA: TGTGCCAGCAGTTCTAGCGGGAGGGCCTGGGATCCAGAGACCCAGTACTTC
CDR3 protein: CASSSSGRAWDPETQYF

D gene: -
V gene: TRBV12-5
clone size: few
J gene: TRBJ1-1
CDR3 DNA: TGTGCTAGTGGTTTGAGGTCTAACACTGAAGCTTTCTTT
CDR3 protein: CASGLRSNTEAFF

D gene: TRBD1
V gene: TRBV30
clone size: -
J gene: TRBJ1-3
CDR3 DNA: TGTGCCTGGAGTTTTCCGGGACAGGGGTCCTTTGGAAACACCATATATTTT
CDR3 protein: CAWSFPGQGSFGNTIYF

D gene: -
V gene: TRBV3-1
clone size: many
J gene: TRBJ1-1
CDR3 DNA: TGTGCCAGCAGCCACGACTATCAGGGTTCTGAAGCTTTCTTT
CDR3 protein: CASSHDYQGSEAFF

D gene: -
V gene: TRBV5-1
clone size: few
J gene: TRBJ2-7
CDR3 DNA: TGCGCCAGCAGCTCAGCACGGGGACACACCTACGAGCAGTACTTC
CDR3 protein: CASSSARGHTYEQYF

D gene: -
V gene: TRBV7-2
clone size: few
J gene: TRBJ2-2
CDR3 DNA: TGTGCCAGCAGCTTAGCGGGATTTAAACGCAACACCGGGGAGCTGTTTTTT
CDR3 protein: CASSLAGFKRNTGELFF